This entry lists 23 T cell receptor beta chains sequenced from one sample in a study of early T cells in non-severe SARS-CoV-2 infection. MiXCR was run by TCRdb on the 5' RACE reads, yielding one entry per CDR3 protein. The top ten clones hold about 4.2% of a sample with around 26,000 distinct CDR3 sequences, around 4% of them seen once. Sequencing was performed on whole blood. The receptors come from an adult who was a healthcare worker with PCR-confirmed SARS-CoV-2 infection or an uninfected control (not recorded which).

This clonotype occurred many times. The chain employs TRBV18 and TRBJ2-7; D gene ambiguous. V was pared by 1 base and J by 2 bases, with 6 bases between. The CDR3 sequence is 13 residues long. Germline V gene sequence: CDR1 KGHSH, CDR2 LQKENI. This CDR3 is CASSPRQTYEQYF. The CDR3 region has the DNA TGTGCCAGCTCACCACGCCAGACCTACGAGCAGTACTTC.

In its sample, this clonotype was seen many times. The CDR3 region has the DNA TGTGCCAGCAGCCCGGGGAGGGTTGGCGAAAAACTGTTTTTT. Translation: CASSPGRVGEKLFF. This chain uses TRBV7-9 with TRBJ1-4, with D hard to call. V was shortened by 5 bases and J by 8 bases, with 15 bases between the two germline ends. This CDR3 is built from 14 residues. Per germline, CDR1 SEHNR and CDR2 FQNEAQ (reference sequence).

This clonotype has at least ten counts. The CDR3 spells CASSVAGGTVDEQYF. The CDR3 coding sequence is TGTGCCAGCAGCGTAGCCGGAGGAACAGTAGACGAGCAGTACTTC. The V and J genes are TRBV9 and TRBJ2-7, with D possibly TRBD2 on 5 matching bases. Germline lookup yields CDR1 SGDLS and CDR2 YYNGEE. CDR3 length: 15 residues. Trimming pared 0 bases from V and 5 bases from J, leaving 15 bases between.

This clonotype has a count of ten or more. The chain is built from TRBV3-1 and TRBJ1-6, with no clear D. V dropped 1 base and J dropped 7 bases, with 8 bases sitting between them. Germline lookup yields CDR1 LGHDT and CDR2 YNNKEL (reference sequence). The CDR3 consists of 14 residues. CDR3: CASSQGHANSPLHF. In DNA, the CDR3 is TGTGCCAGCAGCCAAGGACACGCAAATTCACCCCTCCACTTT.

This clonotype was detected only a few times. The chain recombines TRBV25-1 with TRBJ2-5; tentative D call: TRBD2 (6 bases). Germline V gene lookup returns CDR1 MGHDK and CDR2 SYGVNS. The CDR3 is 17 amino acids. The V end was cut by 2 bases, the J end by 2 bases, with 18 bases between. CDR3 in DNA: TGTGCCAGCAGTGAAGTGGGGCGGGGTGCCTTTCAAGAGACCCAGTACTTC. Translating gives CASSEVGRGAFQETQYF.

This clonotype was counted ten times or more. The chain is built from TRBV6-5 and TRBJ2-1; D gene unclear. Germline V CDR1 and CDR2: MNHEY, SVGAGI. The CDR3 loop spans 13 amino acids. Trimming took off 0 bases at V and 3 bases at J, with 3 bases between the two ends. The CDR3 protein is CASSYSLYNEQFF. The CDR3, as DNA: TGTGCCAGCAGTTACTCGCTCTACAATGAGCAGTTCTTC.

Many counts were recorded for this clonotype. This chain joins TRBV5-1 and TRBJ1-1; D is perhaps TRBD1 (6 bases). This CDR3 comprises 14 residues. V shed 2 bases and J shed 4 bases, with 12 bases lying between them. Germline V gene data show CDR1 as SGHRS and CDR2 as YFSETQ. The CDR3 protein is CASSFSGAATEAFF. The DNA for the CDR3 is TGCGCCAGCAGCTTTTCAGGGGCCGCCACTGAAGCTTTCTTT. Full variable domain (remainder filled in from reference TRBV5-1 and TRBJ1-1): KAGVTQTPRYLIKTRGQQVTLSCSPISGHRSVSWYQQTPGQGLQFLFEYFSETQRNKGNFPGRFSGRQFSNSRSEMNVSTLELGDSALYLCASSFSGAATEAFFGQGTRLTVV.

This clonotype was seen many times. The rearrangement links TRBV7-2 to TRBJ2-1; 11 bases are a match to TRBD2. CDR3 length equals 13 residues. Germline V gene sequence: CDR1 SGHTA, CDR2 FQGNSA. Trimming cost V 1 base and J 15 bases; bases outside gene matches: 5. CDR3: CASSLGLAGIGFF. For the CDR3, the DNA is TGTGCCAGCAGCTTAGGACTAGCGGGGATAGGGTTCTTC.

This clonotype came up many times. The gene calls are TRBV2 and TRBJ2-2, with D tentatively TRBD2 (5 bases). This CDR3 has 13 amino acids. From germline, CDR1 is SNHLY and CDR2 FYNNEI. V dropped 4 bases and J dropped 5 bases, with 8 bases sitting between them. In DNA form, the CDR3 reads TGTGCCAGCAGTGCGGAGCGGACCGGGGAGCTGTTTTTT. As protein: CASSAERTGELFF.

This clonotype is labeled medium-sized (0.01 to 0.1%). This chain connects TRBV4-2 to TRBJ1-6; perhaps TRBD1 as D (5 bases). Per germline, CDR1 LGHNA and CDR2 YNFKEQ. This CDR3 has 16 residues. The V end lost 0 bases, the J end lost 5 bases, and 11 bases lay between the germline ends. The CDR3 coding sequence is TGTGCCAGCAGCCAAGATCCTCAGGGAGATAATTCACCCCTCCACTTT. Translating it yields CASSQDPQGDNSPLHF.

This chain uses TRBV5-6 with TRBJ2-1; 10 bases are shared with TRBD2. Losses at the gene ends were 3 bases for V and 8 bases for J; bases not matched to a gene: 8. The length of the CDR3 is 15 residues. Germline-derived CDR1 and CDR2 are SGHDT and YYEEEE. The CDR3 sequence is CASSSQLAGLDEQFF. The DNA for the CDR3 is TGTGCCAGCAGCTCGCAACTAGCGGGGCTTGATGAGCAGTTCTTC.

V and J are TRBV28 and TRBJ2-2, with D tentatively TRBD2 (7 bases). Germline V gives CDR1 MDHEN, CDR2 SYDVKM. The CDR3 runs 15 residues. Trimming shortened V by 6 bases and J by 4 bases, and 15 bases separated the two germline ends. CDR3 DNA: TGTGCCAGCAGGGGGGCGGGAGAGCCCACCGGGGAGCTGTTTTTT. As protein: CASRGAGEPTGELFF.

This clonotype has ten or more counts. This chain uses TRBV20-1 with TRBJ1-1, with unresolved D. V was shortened by 4 bases and J by 1 base, with 10 bases between the two germline ends. The CDR3 is 13 amino acids. The germline gives CDR1 DFQATT, CDR2 SNEGSKA (reference sequence). CDR3 nucleotides: TGCAGTGCTACCCAGGAGGAGAACACTGAAGCTTTCTTT. Residues: CSATQEENTEAFF.

There are many counts of this clonotype. The genes are TRBV29-1 and TRBJ2-1; 11 bases align to TRBD2. Germline assignment: CDR1 SQVTM and CDR2 ANQGSEA. V lost 1 base, J lost 0 bases, and 14 bases stayed unmatched. The CDR3 spans 20 residues. The CDR3 bases are TGCAGCGTTGAAGGGGTTCCGGGACTAGCGGCAATCAGCTCCTACAATGAGCAGTTCTTC. This codes for CSVEGVPGLAAISSYNEQFF.

This clonotype was observed at least ten times. The rearrangement links TRBV18 to TRBJ2-7; TRBD2 might be the D (6 bases). With 4 bases removed from V and 6 bases from J, the gap between germline ends came to 13 bases. The CDR3 covers 13 residues. In germline, CDR1 is KGHSH, CDR2 LQKENI. The CDR3 region has the DNA TGTGCCAGCTCACACCCGGGACTCGCCGAGCAGTACTTC. Translated: CASSHPGLAEQYF. The full variable domain, rest sourced from reference TRBV18 and TRBJ2-7, is NAGVMQNPRHLVRRRGQEARLRCSPMKGHSHVYWYRQLPEEGLKFMVYLQKENIIDESGMPKERFSAEFPKEGPSILRIQQVVRGDSAAYFCASSHPGLAEQYFGPGTRLTVT.

This clonotype was recorded at least ten times. The chain combines TRBV12-3 or TRBV12-4 with TRBJ2-3, with a possible D match to TRBD1 (5 bases). Trimming shortened V by 4 bases and J by 3 bases, and 14 bases separated the two germline ends. CDR3 length: 15 amino acids. CDR3 nucleotide sequence: TGTGCCAGCAGTTCCGCTCACCAGGGAACAGATACGCAGTATTTT. Translated: CASSSAHQGTDTQYF.

This clonotype has just a few counts. V is TRBV18 and J is TRBJ1-2, with 10 bases aligning to TRBD1. The V gene end was trimmed by 2 bases and the J gene end by 8 bases; junction bases not matched to a gene: 14. CDR1 is KGHSH and CDR2 is LQKENI in the germline V gene. CDR3 length: 17 residues. Here the CDR3 reads CASSPKWGQGKGPGYTF. The DNA of the CDR3 is TGTGCCAGCTCACCAAAATGGGGACAGGGGAAAGGTCCCGGCTACACCTTC.

This clonotype was seen at least ten times. The genes are TRBV12-3 or TRBV12-4 and TRBJ1-6; D is unclear. The CDR3 runs to 14 residues. V lost 5 bases, J lost 5 bases, and 10 bases lay in between. CDR3 nucleotide sequence: TGTGCCAGCAGTCTCTGGACTGATAATTCACCCCTCCACTTT. Translation: CASSLWTDNSPLHF.

The sample holds many counts of this clonotype. The V call is TRBV11-2, the J call TRBJ2-1, with 9 bases matching TRBD1. This CDR3 spans 15 amino acids. With 0 bases clipped from V and 4 bases from J, the junction kept 1 base outside the gene matches. Germline CDR1 SGHAT, CDR2 FQNNGV. CDR3: CASSLEGTGYNEQFF. CDR3 bases: TGTGCCAGCAGCTTAGAAGGGACAGGGTACAATGAGCAGTTCTTC.

In its sample, this clonotype ranks as medium-sized. The genes are TRBV7-9 and TRBJ2-7; D call uncertain. The CDR3 runs 13 residues. V was cut by 3 bases and J by 3 bases, with 9 bases left in between. Germline V gene sequence: CDR1 SEHNR, CDR2 FQNEAQ (reference sequence). The CDR3, as DNA: TGTGCCAGCAGCTTTGGCTGGATCTACGAGCAGTACTTC. Its translation is CASSFGWIYEQYF.

To note about this clonotype: An end of the junction does not agree with germline; a read error may underlie this. The chain links TRBV5-1 to TRBJ2-1, with 14 nucleotides matching TRBD2. This CDR3 spans 17 amino acids. Germline-derived CDR1 and CDR2 are SGHRS and YFSETQ. For the CDR3, the DNA is TGCGCCAGCAGCCCCGGGACTAGCGGGAGTTCCTACAATGGGCAGTTCTTC. It translates to CASSPGTSGSSYNGQFF. The whole variable domain, remainder taken from reference TRBV5-1 and TRBJ2-1, is KAGVTQTPRYLIKTRGQQVTLSCSPISGHRSVSWYQQTPGQGLQFLFEYFSETQRNKGNFPGRFSGRQFSNSRSEMNVSTLELGDSALYLCASSPGTSGSSYNGQFFGPGTRLTVL.

In this sample, this clonotype turned up many times. The chain has TRBV28 and TRBJ2-1; D not resolved. The CDR3 loop spans 15 amino acids. Germline V lookup: CDR1 MDHEN, CDR2 SYDVKM. V lost 5 bases, J lost 2 bases, and 13 bases lay in between. CDR3 residues: CASSPRAVTYNEQFF. The CDR3 DNA follows: TGTGCCAGCAGTCCCCGTGCAGTAACCTACAATGAGCAGTTCTTC.

This clonotype was counted ten times or more. The chain combines TRBV6-1 with TRBJ2-5; D uncertain. This CDR3 contains 13 residues. CDR1 is MNHNS, CDR2 SASEGT, per germline. The V gene lost 4 bases and the J gene lost 2 bases, with 8 bases spanning the gap. For the CDR3, the DNA is TGTGCCAGCAGTGTTCGTGCTCAAGAGACCCAGTACTTC. Protein: CASSVRAQETQYF.